The T cell receptor (beta chain) described here comes from a study of T cell changes during pregnancy in multiple sclerosis. The count of this clone is one. Data came from immunoSEQ multiplex PCR; TCRdb stores just in-frame clones and leaves some out. The sample records over 40,000 clones, roughly 90% being singletons. CDR1 SEHNR and CDR2 FQNEAQ come from the germline V gene (reference sequence). Trimming at V came to 2 bases and at J to 4 bases, leaving 6 bases not matched to a gene. CDR3 length: 16 residues. This chain connects TRBV7-9 to TRBJ2-3, with 10 bases that match TRBD2. The specimen comprised peripheral blood, sampled in the second trimester of pregnancy. This receptor was taken from a female donor in good health, enrolled as a control in a pregnancy study. CDR3 amino acids: CASSLWLAGEADTQYF. The CDR3, as DNA: TGTGCCAGCAGCTTATGGCTAGCGGGAGAGGCAGATACGCAGTATTTT.